This entry concerns a single TCR beta chain. Antigen: not known. This entry belongs to a study of tumor-infiltrating lymphocytes in localized non-small cell lung cancer. Broader study findings: Different pieces of the same tissue went to different assays, confounding technical variation with intratumor heterogeneity.

The ends were cut back, 8 bases at V and 2 bases at J, with 22 bases in the middle. The CDR3 covers 16 residues. Germline-derived CDR1 and CDR2 are MNHEY and SMNVEV (reference sequence). Measured with immunoSEQ multiplex PCR; TCRdb has only the in-frame clones, and not every one. Here the sample spans more than 10,000 clones, 66% being singletons. The clonotype comes from a human donor with non-small cell lung cancer. The chain links TRBV27 to TRBJ2-7, with D perhaps assigned TRBD1 or TRBD2 (5 bases each). Source material: lung tumor tissue. The DNA of the CDR3 is TGTGCCAGCCAAACTCTCCCCGGGGCAAGACCCTACGAGCAGTACTTC. Its protein product is CASQTLPGARPYEQYF.